A single sample gave rise to the 20 T cell receptor beta chains below, sequenced in a study of OX40 agonist ivuxolimab in advanced cancers. The protocol was immunoSEQ multiplex PCR, while the TCRdb copy is restricted to in-frame clones and leaves out a portion. The sample records approximately 24,000 clones, around 85% being singletons. Material: CD4+ or CD8+ T cells sorted from blood, obtained in a trial of the OX40 agonist ivuxolimab. The receptors come from an adult with an advanced solid tumor such as melanoma, head and neck, liver or kidney cancer.

Relative to its sample, this clone is medium-sized. This chain links TRBV6-6 with TRBJ2-1; 12 bases agree with TRBD2. Germline V gene lookup returns CDR1 MNHNY and CDR2 SVGAGI (reference sequence). J lost 6 bases, V lost 8 bases, and 2 bases had no gene match. The CDR3 spans 13 residues. The CDR3 coding sequence is TGTGCCAGCGGACTAGCGGGGCCCAATGAGCAGTTCTTC. This encodes CASGLAGPNEQFF.

This clone was seen a few times. CDR3 residues: CASSDSTGSGANVLTF. The CDR3, as DNA: TGTGCCAGCAGTGACTCGACAGGGTCTGGGGCCAACGTCCTGACTTTC. The chain couples TRBV6-4 to TRBJ2-6; 7 bases align to TRBD1. The CDR3 is 16 amino acids. Germline CDR1 MRHNA, CDR2 SNTAGT. The ends lost 0 bases at V and 1 base at J; junction bases unmatched: 0.

This chain joins TRBV9 and TRBJ2-2; 7 nucleotides line up with TRBD1. Germline V gene data show CDR1 as SGDLS and CDR2 as YYNGEE. CDR3 length equals 14 residues. Trimming removed 2 bases from V and 6 bases from J; junction bases left unmatched: 4. This CDR3 is CASSVVQGPGELFF. CDR3 nucleotide sequence: TGTGCCAGCAGCGTCGTACAGGGGCCCGGGGAGCTGTTTTTT.

The V call is TRBV6-6, the J call TRBJ2-4, with D hard to call. Trimming stripped 2 bases from V and 0 bases from J, with 5 bases between. CDR3 length equals 14 residues. From germline, CDR1 is MNHNY and CDR2 SVGAGI (reference sequence). CDR3 sequence (DNA): TGTGCCAGCAGTTACGGTCGAGCCAAAAACATTCAGTACTTC. Residues: CASSYGRAKNIQYF.

The rearrangement joins TRBV7-2 to TRBJ1-1; D gene uncertain. This CDR3 is 15 amino acids long. V was shortened by 3 bases and J by 1 base, with 12 bases between the two germline ends. The germline V gene has CDR1 SGHTA and CDR2 FQGNSA. CDR3 DNA sequence: TGTGCCAGCAGCTTTAAGCAGGCTAGGAACACTGAAGCTTTCTTT. Protein: CASSFKQARNTEAFF.

Points on this clone: The identical CDR3 is also encoded by other nucleotide sequences in the sample. This chain connects TRBV9 to TRBJ2-5, with D possibly being TRBD2 (7 bases). Trimming removed 0 bases from V and 5 bases from J, with 11 bases in between. The CDR3 has 14 amino acids. CDR1 is SGDLS and CDR2 is YYNGEE in the germline V gene. CDR3: CASSVGGGRETQYF. The CDR3 DNA follows: TGTGCCAGCAGCGTAGGGGGGGGGCGCGAGACCCAGTACTTC.

This clone was counted only a few times. J is TRBJ1-2 and V is TRBV2; 7 bases match TRBD1. V lost 5 bases to trimming and J lost 4 bases; unmatched junction nucleotides: 7. From germline, CDR1 is SNHLY and CDR2 FYNNEI. The CDR3 length is 14 residues. CDR3 DNA sequence: TGTGCCAGCAGTATGGGACAGTTGGTCTATGGCTACACCTTC. As protein: CASSMGQLVYGYTF.

This clone appeared once. V gene TRBV19 combines with J gene TRBJ2-7, with 8 positions matching TRBD1. After removal of 6 bases from V and 0 bases from J, the junction contained 7 bases not matched to a gene. Germline assignment: CDR1 LNHDA and CDR2 SQIVND (reference sequence). This CDR3 spans 15 amino acids. The CDR3 region is CASSQGAKSSYEQYF. The CDR3 DNA follows: TGTGCCAGTAGCCAGGGGGCGAAGAGCTCCTACGAGCAGTACTTC.

The genes are TRBV2 and TRBJ2-5; 9 bases agree with TRBD2. The V gene's germline CDR1 is SNHLY and CDR2 FYNNEI. The length of the CDR3 is 15 residues. The junction had 8 bases not matched to a gene; V was cut back by 4 bases and J by 5 bases. CDR3 protein: CASSATGTSFETQYF. The CDR3 region has the DNA TGTGCCAGCAGTGCCACCGGGACTAGCTTCGAGACCCAGTACTTC.

This clone was picked up one time. The V call is TRBV5-4, the J call TRBJ1-3, with D tentatively TRBD1 (6 bases). CDR3 length: 15 residues. V gave up 4 bases and J gave up 2 bases, with 13 bases separating them. Germline V lookup: CDR1 SGHNT, CDR2 YYREEE (reference sequence). The chain's CDR3 is CASSTQKGAGNTIYF. CDR3 DNA: TGTGCCAGCAGCACCCAGAAGGGGGCTGGAAACACCATATATTTT.

The chain carries TRBV19 and TRBJ2-4; D is unresolved. The V end lost 3 bases, the J end lost 13 bases, and 10 bases lay between the germline ends. This CDR3 has 11 amino acids. Germline V gives CDR1 LNHDA, CDR2 SQIVND (reference sequence). CDR3 sequence (DNA): TGTGCCAGTAGTATTGTCGGAAAACAGTACTTC. Protein product: CASSIVGKQYF. The entire variable domain, with the rest obtained from reference TRBV19 and TRBJ2-4, is as follows: DGGITQSPKYLFRKEGQNVTLSCEQNLNHDAMYWYRQDPGQGLRLIYYSQIVNDFQKGDIAEGYSVSREKKESFPLTVTSAQKNPTAFYLCASSIVGKQYFGAGTRLSVL.

In this sample, this clone turned up once. The chain employs TRBV5-4 and TRBJ2-3, with TRBD1 identical over 12 bases. CDR3 length equals 18 residues. The V gene's germline CDR1 is SGHNT and CDR2 YYREEE (reference sequence). V was clipped by 6 bases and J by 2 bases; unmatched bases: 13. In nucleotides, the CDR3 is TGTGCCAGCACAATGGAGGGGGGACAGGGGGCTGACACAGATACGCAGTATTTT. Its protein is CASTMEGGQGADTDTQYF. Full variable domain (rest looked up from reference TRBV5-4 and TRBJ2-3): ETGVTQSPTHLIKTRGQQVTLRCSSQSGHNTVSWYQQALGQGPQFIFQYYREEENGRGNFPPRFSGLQFPNYSSELNVNALELDDSALYLCASTMEGGQGADTDTQYFGPGTRLTVL.

The chain links TRBV5-1 to TRBJ1-2, with TRBD1 as a possible D gene (5 bases). CDR1 is SGHRS and CDR2 is YFSETQ in the germline V gene. Trimming cost V 4 bases and J 5 bases, with 18 bases left between them. CDR3 length: 15 residues. CDR3 nucleotide sequence: TGCGCCAGCAGCACCCTACCGGGACCTGGATATGGCTACACCTTC. Amino acids: CASSTLPGPGYGYTF.

The V gene is TRBV9, the J gene TRBJ2-1, with no clear D. Trimming pared 0 bases from V and 8 bases from J, leaving 15 bases between. Germline V gene lookup returns CDR1 SGDLS and CDR2 YYNGEE. There are 15 residues in the CDR3. The CDR3 DNA follows: TGTGCCAGCAGCGTAGACGGAGTCGCTCTCGATGAGCAGTTCTTC. Its protein product is CASSVDGVALDEQFF.

V usage is TRBV7-2 and J usage is TRBJ2-4, with 7 bases lining up with TRBD1. The V segment lost 1 base and the J segment 5 bases; nucleotides outside the gene matches: 5. The CDR3 is 15 residues long. Germline-derived CDR1 and CDR2 are SGHTA and FQGNSA. In nucleotides, the CDR3 is TGTGCCAGCAGCTTAGGACAGGGAGTGCAAAACATTCAGTACTTC. Its translation: CASSLGQGVQNIQYF.

This clone has a handful of counts. The V and J genes are TRBV11-3 and TRBJ2-1, with 16 bases that match TRBD2. This CDR3 is built from 15 residues. Per germline, CDR1 SGHNT and CDR2 YENEEA. J gave up 15 bases and V 0 bases, and 5 bases lay outside the gene matches. The CDR3, as DNA: TGTGCCAGCAGCTTAGAGGGGGGACTAGCGGGAGGGGCGTTCTTC. This sequence encodes CASSLEGGLAGGAFF.

Concerning this clone itself: Germline and junction disagree at one end, which may indicate a read error. J is TRBJ2-7 and V is TRBV7-2; 11 nucleotides line up with TRBD1. Germline V lookup: CDR1 SGHTA, CDR2 FQGNSA. The CDR3 sequence is 16 residues long. CDR3 bases: TGCGCCAGCAGCCAATCCGCCGGGACAGGGGGTTACGAGCAGTACTTC. Residues: CASSQSAGTGGYEQYF.

The gene calls are TRBV9 and TRBJ1-3; no clear D. Trimming removed 4 bases at V and 0 bases at J, with 8 bases between. The CDR3 extends over 14 amino acids. CDR1 is SGDLS, CDR2 YYNGEE, per germline. For the CDR3, the DNA is TGTGCCAGCAGCAAAGGCGACTCTGGAAACACCATATATTTT. The encoded protein is CASSKGDSGNTIYF. Combining the CDR3 with reference TRBV9 and TRBJ1-3 gives the whole variable domain DSGVTQTPKHLITATGQRVTLRCSPRSGDLSVYWYQQSLDQGLQFLIQYYNGEERAKGNILERFSAQQFPDLHSELNLSSLELGDSALYFCASSKGDSGNTIYFGEGSWLTVV.

V usage is TRBV5-8 and J usage is TRBJ2-7; TRBD2 matches at 10 bases. The germline V gene has CDR1 SGHTS and CDR2 YDEGEE. The CDR3 has 16 amino acids. J gave up 2 bases and V 4 bases, and 9 bases lay outside the gene matches. The CDR3: CASSLSGGQGAYEQYF. The CDR3 nucleotides are TGTGCCAGCAGCCTTAGCGGGGGGCAAGGCGCCTACGAGCAGTACTTC.

This clone was observed a handful of times. V gene TRBV30 combines with J gene TRBJ1-1; no clear D gene. V was pared by 0 bases and J by 0 bases, with 11 bases between. The CDR3 runs 15 residues. The V gene's germline CDR1 is GTSNPN and CDR2 SVGIG (reference sequence). CDR3 loop: CAWSVPGFMNTEAFF. The CDR3 DNA reads TGTGCCTGGAGTGTCCCTGGATTCATGAACACTGAAGCTTTCTTT.